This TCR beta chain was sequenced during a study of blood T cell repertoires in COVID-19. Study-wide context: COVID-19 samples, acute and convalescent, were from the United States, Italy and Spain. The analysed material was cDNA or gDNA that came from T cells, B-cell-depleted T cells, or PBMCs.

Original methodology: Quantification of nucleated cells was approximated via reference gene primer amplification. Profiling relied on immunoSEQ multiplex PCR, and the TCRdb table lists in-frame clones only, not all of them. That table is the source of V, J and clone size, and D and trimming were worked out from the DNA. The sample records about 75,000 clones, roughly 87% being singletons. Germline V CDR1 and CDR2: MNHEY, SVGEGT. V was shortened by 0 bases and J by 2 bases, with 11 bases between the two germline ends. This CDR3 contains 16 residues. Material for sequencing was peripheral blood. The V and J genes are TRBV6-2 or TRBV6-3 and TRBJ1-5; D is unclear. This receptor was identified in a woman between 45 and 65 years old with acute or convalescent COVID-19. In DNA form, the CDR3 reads TGTGCCAGCAGTTACTCGGGAGGGTGGGGCAATCAGCCCCAGCATTTT. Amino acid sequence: CASSYSGGWGNQPQHF.